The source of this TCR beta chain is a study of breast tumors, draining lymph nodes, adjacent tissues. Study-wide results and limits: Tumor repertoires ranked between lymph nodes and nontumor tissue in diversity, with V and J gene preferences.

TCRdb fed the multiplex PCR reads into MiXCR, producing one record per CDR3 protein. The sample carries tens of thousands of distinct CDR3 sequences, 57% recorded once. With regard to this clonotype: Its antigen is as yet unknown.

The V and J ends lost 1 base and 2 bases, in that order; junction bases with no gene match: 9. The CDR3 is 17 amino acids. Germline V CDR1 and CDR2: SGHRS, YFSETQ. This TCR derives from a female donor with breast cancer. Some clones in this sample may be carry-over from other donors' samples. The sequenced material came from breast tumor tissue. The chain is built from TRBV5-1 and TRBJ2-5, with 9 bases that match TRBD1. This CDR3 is CASSLLVGQGGQETQYF. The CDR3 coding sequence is TGCGCCAGCAGCTTGCTAGTGGGACAGGGTGGACAAGAGACCCAGTACTTC.